One sample yielded the 6 T cell receptor beta chains listed below, sequenced in a study of T-cell memory formation after mild COVID-19. TCRdb redid the calling of the 5' RACE reads with MiXCR, one entry per CDR3 protein. The sample shows 200,000 to 250,000 distinct CDR3 sequences, 15% of them seen only once. Sequenced material: PBMCs or a T cell subset sorted from them (not recorded which). The source of these receptors is an adult woman who had mild COVID-19 (a few samples of this study predate the infection). Cell type and time point are not known.

The genes are TRBV11-2 and TRBJ1-2, with D maybe TRBD1 (6 bases). CDR3 length equals 17 residues. Germline CDR1 SGHAT, CDR2 FQNNGV. With 3 bases removed from V and 4 bases from J, the gap between germline ends came to 21 bases. The DNA for the CDR3 is TGTGCCAGCAGCTTCTCGCCCAGGGGCCGCCAGCCCTATGGCTACACCTTC. Protein sequence: CASSFSPRGRQPYGYTF.

This clonotype was counted only a few times. The genes are TRBV20-1 and TRBJ1-1; 7 bases are a match to TRBD1. The germline V gene has CDR1 DFQATT and CDR2 SNEGSKA (reference sequence). The CDR3 consists of 14 residues. The CDR3 sequence: CRPLRQGPNTEAFF. The CDR3 nucleotides read TGCAGGCCCCTACGACAGGGCCCGAACACTGAAGCTTTCTTT.

The chain employs TRBV10-3 and TRBJ2-1; TRBD2 matches 9 bases. The CDR3 covers 19 residues. With 10 bases clipped from V and 0 bases from J, the junction kept 19 bases outside the gene matches. Germline-derived CDR1 and CDR2 are ENHRY and SYGVKD. Written as DNA, the CDR3 is TGTGCCACGGGACCTCGGGCGGGAGGGGTCCCGGGCTCCTACAATGAGCAGTTCTTC. Protein product: CATGPRAGGVPGSYNEQFF.

This clonotype was seen many times. The chain joins TRBV6-1 to TRBJ2-5; 8 bases agree with TRBD2. CDR3 length: 16 residues. After removal of 5 bases from V and 1 base from J, the junction contained 9 bases not matched to a gene. Germline V gives CDR1 MNHNS, CDR2 SASEGT. In DNA, the CDR3 is TGTGCCAGCAGTTCCCGGGAGGGCGGGGGCCAAGAGACCCAGTACTTC. This translates into CASSSREGGGQETQYF.

This clonotype was detected ten times or more. The chain carries TRBV5-1 and TRBJ1-1, with unresolved D. Trimming removed 4 bases at V and 1 base at J, with 11 bases between. The CDR3 loop spans 14 amino acids. CDR1 and CDR2 from the germline V gene are SGHRS and YFSETQ. The CDR3, as DNA: TGCGCCAGCAGCCCGATGACGGGGAACACTGAAGCTTTCTTT. Its protein is CASSPMTGNTEAFF.

This clonotype was counted between two and nine times. The chain employs TRBV24-1 and TRBJ1-5; 8 bases are shared with TRBD1. The germline gives CDR1 KGHDR, CDR2 SFDVKD. The junction had 8 bases not matched to a gene; V was cut back by 4 bases and J by 7 bases. The length of the CDR3 is 15 residues. CDR3 in DNA: TGTGCCACCAGTGACCGTCGCAACAGGGGGCAGCCCCAGCATTTT. As protein: CATSDRRNRGQPQHF.